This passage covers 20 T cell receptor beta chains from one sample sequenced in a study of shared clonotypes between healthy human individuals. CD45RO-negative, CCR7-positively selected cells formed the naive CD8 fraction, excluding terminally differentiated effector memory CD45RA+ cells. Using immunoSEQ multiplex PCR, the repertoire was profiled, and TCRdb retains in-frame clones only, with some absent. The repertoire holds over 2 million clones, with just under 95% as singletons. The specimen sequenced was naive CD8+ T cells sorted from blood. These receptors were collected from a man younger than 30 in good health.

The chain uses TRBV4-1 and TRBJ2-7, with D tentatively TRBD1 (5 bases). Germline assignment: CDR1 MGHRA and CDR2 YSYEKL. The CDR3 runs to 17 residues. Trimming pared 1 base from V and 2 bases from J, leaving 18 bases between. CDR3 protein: CASSQVHDGAGAYEQYF. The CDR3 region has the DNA TGCGCCAGCAGCCAAGTACATGATGGGGCAGGAGCCTACGAGCAGTACTTC.

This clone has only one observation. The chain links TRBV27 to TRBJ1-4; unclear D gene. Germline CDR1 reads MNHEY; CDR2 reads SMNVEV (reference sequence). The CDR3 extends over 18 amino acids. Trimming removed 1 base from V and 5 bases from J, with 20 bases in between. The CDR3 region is CASSLYPLVQNRNEKLFF. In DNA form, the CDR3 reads TGTGCCAGCAGTTTATACCCCCTTGTACAGAATCGAAATGAAAAACTGTTTTTT.

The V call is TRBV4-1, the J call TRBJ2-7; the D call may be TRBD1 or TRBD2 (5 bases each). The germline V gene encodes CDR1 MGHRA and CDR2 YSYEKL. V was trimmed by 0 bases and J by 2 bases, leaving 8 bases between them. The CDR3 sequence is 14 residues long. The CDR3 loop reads CASSQEGPTYEQYF. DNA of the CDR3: TGCGCCAGCAGCCAAGAGGGACCGACCTACGAGCAGTACTTC.

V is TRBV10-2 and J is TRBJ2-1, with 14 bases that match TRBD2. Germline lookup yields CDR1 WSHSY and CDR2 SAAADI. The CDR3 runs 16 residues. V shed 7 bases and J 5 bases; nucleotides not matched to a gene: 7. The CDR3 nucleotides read TGCGCCAGCACCCCCGGACTAGCGGGAGGAAACAATGAGCAGTTCTTC. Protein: CASTPGLAGGNNEQFF.

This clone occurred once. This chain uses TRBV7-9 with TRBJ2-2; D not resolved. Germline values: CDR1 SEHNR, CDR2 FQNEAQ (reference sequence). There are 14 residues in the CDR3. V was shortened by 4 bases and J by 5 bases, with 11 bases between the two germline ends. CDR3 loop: CASSSKGWTGELFF. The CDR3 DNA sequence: TGTGCCAGCAGCTCCAAGGGATGGACCGGGGAGCTGTTTTTT.

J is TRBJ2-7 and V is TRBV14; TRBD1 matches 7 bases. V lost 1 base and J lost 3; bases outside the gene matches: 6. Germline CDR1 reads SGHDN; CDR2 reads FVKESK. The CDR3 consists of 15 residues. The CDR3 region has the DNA TGTGCCAGCAGCCAAGGACAGGGACCTAGCTACGAGCAGTACTTC. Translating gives CASSQGQGPSYEQYF.

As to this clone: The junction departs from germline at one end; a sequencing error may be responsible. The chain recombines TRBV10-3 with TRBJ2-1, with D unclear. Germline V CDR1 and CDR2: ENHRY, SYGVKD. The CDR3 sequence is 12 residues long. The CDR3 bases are TGTGCCATCAGTGAAGGGTACACTGAGCAGTTCTTC. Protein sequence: CAISEGYTEQFF.

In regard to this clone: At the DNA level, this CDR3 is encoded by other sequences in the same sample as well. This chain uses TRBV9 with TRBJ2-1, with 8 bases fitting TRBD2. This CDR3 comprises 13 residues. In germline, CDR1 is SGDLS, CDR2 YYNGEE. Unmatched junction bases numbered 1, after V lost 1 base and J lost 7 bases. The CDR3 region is CASSVTSGNEQFF. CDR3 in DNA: TGTGCCAGCAGCGTAACTAGCGGTAATGAGCAGTTCTTC.

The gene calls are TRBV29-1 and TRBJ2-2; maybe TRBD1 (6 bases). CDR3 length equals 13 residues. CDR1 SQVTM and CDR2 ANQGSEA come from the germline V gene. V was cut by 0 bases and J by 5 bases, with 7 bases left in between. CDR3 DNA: TGCAGCGTTGAAGACGGGACAACCGGGGAGCTGTTTTTT. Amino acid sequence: CSVEDGTTGELFF.

The CDR3 spells CASSMAGWKDTEAFF. CDR3 nucleotide sequence: TGTGCCAGTAGTATGGCAGGGTGGAAGGACACTGAAGCTTTCTTT. The chain links TRBV19 to TRBJ1-1; possibly TRBD1 for D (5 bases). The germline V gene encodes CDR1 LNHDA and CDR2 SQIVND (reference sequence). The V gene lost 3 bases and the J gene lost 3 bases, with 14 bases spanning the gap. The CDR3 is made up of 15 amino acids.

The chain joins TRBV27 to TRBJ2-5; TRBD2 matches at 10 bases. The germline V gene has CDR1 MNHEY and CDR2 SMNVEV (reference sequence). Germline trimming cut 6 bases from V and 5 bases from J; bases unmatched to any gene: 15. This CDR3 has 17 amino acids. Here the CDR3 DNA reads TGTGCCAGCAGCTTTTCCGGGACTAGCGCTTTTTGGGAGACCCAGTACTTC. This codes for CASSFSGTSAFWETQYF.

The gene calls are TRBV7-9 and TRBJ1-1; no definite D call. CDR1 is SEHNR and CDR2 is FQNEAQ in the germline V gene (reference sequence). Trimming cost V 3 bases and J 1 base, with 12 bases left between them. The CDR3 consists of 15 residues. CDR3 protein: CASSFAQGSNTEAFF. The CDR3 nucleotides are TGTGCCAGCAGCTTTGCCCAAGGGTCGAACACTGAAGCTTTCTTT.

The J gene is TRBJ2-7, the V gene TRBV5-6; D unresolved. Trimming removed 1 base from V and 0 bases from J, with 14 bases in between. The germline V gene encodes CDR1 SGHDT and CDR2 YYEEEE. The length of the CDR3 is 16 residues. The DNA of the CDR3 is TGTGCCAGCAGCTTGTGGCCTCTACTTACCTCCTACGAGCAGTACTTC. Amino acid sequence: CASSLWPLLTSYEQYF.

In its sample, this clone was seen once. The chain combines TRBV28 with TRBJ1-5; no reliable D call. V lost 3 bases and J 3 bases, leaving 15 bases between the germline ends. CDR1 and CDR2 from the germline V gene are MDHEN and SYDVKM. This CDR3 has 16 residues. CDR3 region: CASSLPRVKDNQPQHF. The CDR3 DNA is TGTGCCAGCAGTTTGCCCCGGGTAAAGGACAATCAGCCCCAGCATTTT.

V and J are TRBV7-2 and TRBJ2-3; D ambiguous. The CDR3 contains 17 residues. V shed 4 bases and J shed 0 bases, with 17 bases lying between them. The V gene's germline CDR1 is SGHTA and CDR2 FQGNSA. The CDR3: CASSSPSFMASTDTQYF. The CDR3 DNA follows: TGTGCCAGCAGCTCCCCATCATTCATGGCTAGCACAGATACGCAGTATTTT. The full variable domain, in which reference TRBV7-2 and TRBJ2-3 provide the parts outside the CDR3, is GAGVSQSPSNKVTEKGKDVELRCDPISGHTALYWYRQSLGQGLEFLIYFQGNSAPDKSGLPSDRFSAERTGGSVSTLTIQRTQQEDSAVYLCASSSPSFMASTDTQYFGPGTRLTVL.

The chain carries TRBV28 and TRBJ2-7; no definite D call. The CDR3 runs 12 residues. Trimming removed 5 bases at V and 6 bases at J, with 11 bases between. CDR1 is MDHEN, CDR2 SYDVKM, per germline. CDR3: CASSPILLEQYF. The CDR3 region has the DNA TGTGCCAGCAGTCCAATACTGCTCGAGCAGTACTTC. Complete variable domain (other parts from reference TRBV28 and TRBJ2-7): DVKVTQSSRYLVKRTGEKVFLECVQDMDHENMFWYRQDPGLGLRLIYFSYDVKMKEKGDIPEGYSVSREKKERFSLILESASTNQTSMYLCASSPILLEQYFGPGTRLTVT.

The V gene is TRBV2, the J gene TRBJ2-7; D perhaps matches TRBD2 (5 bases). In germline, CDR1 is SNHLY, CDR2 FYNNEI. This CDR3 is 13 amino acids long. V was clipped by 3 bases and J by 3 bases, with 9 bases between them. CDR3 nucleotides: TGTGCCAGCAGTGAGGACTCGGGCTACGAGCAGTACTTC. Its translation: CASSEDSGYEQYF.

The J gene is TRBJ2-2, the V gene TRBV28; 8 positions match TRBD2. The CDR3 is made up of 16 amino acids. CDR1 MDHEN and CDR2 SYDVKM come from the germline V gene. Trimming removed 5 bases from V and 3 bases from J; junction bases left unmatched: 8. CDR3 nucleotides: TGTGCCAGCAGTCCCCCGGGACTAGGGGACACCGGGGAGCTGTTTTTT. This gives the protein CASSPPGLGDTGELFF.

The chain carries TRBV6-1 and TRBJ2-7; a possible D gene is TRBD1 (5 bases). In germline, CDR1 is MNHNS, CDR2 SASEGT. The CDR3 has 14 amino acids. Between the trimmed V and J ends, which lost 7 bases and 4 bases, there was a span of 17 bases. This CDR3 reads CASTSRQSEYEQYF. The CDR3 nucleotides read TGTGCCAGCACTTCTAGACAGTCGGAGTACGAGCAGTACTTC.

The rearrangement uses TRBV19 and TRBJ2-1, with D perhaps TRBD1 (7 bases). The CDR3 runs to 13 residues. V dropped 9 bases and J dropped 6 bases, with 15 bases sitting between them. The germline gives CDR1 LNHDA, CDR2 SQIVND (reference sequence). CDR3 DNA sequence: TGTGCCAGCCGACAGGGAGGTTTCAATGAGCAGTTCTTC. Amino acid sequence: CASRQGGFNEQFF.